This T cell receptor beta chain was obtained from a study of blood T cell repertoires in COVID-19. Assay: immunoSEQ multiplex PCR; the TCRdb copy retains only in-frame clones and omits some. The sample lists approximately 450,000 clones; around 91% were seen once. The sequence was obtained from a young man who had recovered from COVID-19. Sequences were obtained from PBMCs or T cells enriched from blood (not recorded which).

CDR3 in amino acids: CAWTGGNTGELFF. For the CDR3, the DNA is TGTGCCTGGACAGGGGGCAACACCGGGGAGCTGTTTTTT. The V and J genes are TRBV30 and TRBJ2-2; 8 bases map to TRBD1. Germline V gene data show CDR1 as GTSNPN and CDR2 as SVGIG (reference sequence). CDR3 size: 13 residues. Unmatched junction bases numbered 0, after V lost 4 bases and J lost 2 bases.